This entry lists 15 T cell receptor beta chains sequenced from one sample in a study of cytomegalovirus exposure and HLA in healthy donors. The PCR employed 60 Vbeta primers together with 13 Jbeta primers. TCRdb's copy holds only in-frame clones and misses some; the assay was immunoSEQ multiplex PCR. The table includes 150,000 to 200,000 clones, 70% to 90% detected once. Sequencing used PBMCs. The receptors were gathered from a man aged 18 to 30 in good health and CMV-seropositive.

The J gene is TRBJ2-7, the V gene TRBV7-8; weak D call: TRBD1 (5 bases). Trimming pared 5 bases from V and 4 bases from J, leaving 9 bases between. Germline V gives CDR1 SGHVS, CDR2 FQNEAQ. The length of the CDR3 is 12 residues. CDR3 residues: CASSMTAYEQYF. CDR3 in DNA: TGTGCCAGCAGCATGACAGCATACGAGCAGTACTTC. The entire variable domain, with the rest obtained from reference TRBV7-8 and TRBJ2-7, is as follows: GAGVSQSPRYKVAKRGQDVALRCDPISGHVSLFWYQQALGQGPEFLTYFQNEAQLDKSGLPSDRFFAERPEGSVSTLKIQRTQQEDSAVYLCASSMTAYEQYFGPGTRLTVT.

This chain's CDR3 is CASSLSGGWEQFF. Here the CDR3 DNA reads TGTGCCAGCAGCCTTAGCGGGGGCTGGGAGCAGTTCTTC. The gene calls are TRBV7-9 and TRBJ2-1; 9 bases match TRBD2. Germline V lookup: CDR1 SEHNR, CDR2 FQNEAQ (reference sequence). V shed 5 bases and J 10 bases; nucleotides not matched to a gene: 6. The CDR3 length is 13 residues.

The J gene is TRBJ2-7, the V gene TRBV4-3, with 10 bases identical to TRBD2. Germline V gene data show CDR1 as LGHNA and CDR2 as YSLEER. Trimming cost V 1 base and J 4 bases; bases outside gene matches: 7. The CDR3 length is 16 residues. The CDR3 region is CASSQGLAGASYEQYF. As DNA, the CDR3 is TGCGCCAGCAGCCAAGGTCTAGCGGGGGCCTCATACGAGCAGTACTTC.

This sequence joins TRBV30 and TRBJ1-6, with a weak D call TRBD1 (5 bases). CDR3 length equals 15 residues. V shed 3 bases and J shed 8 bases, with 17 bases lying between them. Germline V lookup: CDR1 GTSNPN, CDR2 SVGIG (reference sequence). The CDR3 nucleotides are TGTGCCTGGAGCCAAACGAGGCCGGGGGATTCACCCCTCCACTTT. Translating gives CAWSQTRPGDSPLHF. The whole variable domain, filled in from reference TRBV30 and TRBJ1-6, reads SQTIHQWPATLVQPVGSPLSLECTVEGTSNPNLYWYRQAAGRGLQLLFYSVGIGQISSEVPQNLSASRPQDRQFILSSKKLLLSDSGFYLCAWSQTRPGDSPLHFGNGTRLTVT.

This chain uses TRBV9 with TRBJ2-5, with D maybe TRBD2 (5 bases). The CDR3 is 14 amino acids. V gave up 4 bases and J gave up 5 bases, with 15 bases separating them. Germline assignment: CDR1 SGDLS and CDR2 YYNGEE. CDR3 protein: CASSPGALVETQYF. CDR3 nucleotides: TGTGCCAGCAGCCCCGGTGCACTAGTGGAGACCCAGTACTTC.

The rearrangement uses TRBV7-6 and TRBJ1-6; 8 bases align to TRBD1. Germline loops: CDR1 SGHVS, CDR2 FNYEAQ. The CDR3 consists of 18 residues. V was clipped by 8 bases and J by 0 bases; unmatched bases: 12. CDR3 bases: TGTGCCAGCGCAGAGGGAGCAGGGGGCAGCTCCTATAATTCACCCCTCCACTTT. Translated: CASAEGAGGSSYNSPLHF.

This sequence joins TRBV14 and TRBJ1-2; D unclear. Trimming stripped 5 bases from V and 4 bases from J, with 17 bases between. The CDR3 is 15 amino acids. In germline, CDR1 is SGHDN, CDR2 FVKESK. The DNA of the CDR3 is TGTGCCAGCAGCGCCCATGAGGGATGGATCTATGGCTACACCTTC. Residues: CASSAHEGWIYGYTF.

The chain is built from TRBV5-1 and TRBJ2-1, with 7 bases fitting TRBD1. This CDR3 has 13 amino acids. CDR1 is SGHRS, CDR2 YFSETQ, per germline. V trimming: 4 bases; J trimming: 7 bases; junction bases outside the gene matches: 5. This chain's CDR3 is CASSPDRVNEQFF. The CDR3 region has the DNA TGCGCCAGCAGCCCTGACAGGGTGAATGAGCAGTTCTTC.

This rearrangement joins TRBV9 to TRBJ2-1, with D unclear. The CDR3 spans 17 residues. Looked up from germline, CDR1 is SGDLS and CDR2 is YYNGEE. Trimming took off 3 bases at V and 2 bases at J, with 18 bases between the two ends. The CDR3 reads CASSAPKEAKAYNEQFF. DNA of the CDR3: TGTGCCAGCAGCGCCCCAAAAGAGGCTAAAGCCTACAATGAGCAGTTCTTC.

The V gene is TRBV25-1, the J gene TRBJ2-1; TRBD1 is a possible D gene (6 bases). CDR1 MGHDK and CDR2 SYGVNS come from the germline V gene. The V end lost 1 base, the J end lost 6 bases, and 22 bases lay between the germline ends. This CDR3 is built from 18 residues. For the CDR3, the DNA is TGTGCCAGCAGTGAATTATCCTTCCGGGCAGGGGCCCTCAATGAGCAGTTCTTC. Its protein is CASSELSFRAGALNEQFF.

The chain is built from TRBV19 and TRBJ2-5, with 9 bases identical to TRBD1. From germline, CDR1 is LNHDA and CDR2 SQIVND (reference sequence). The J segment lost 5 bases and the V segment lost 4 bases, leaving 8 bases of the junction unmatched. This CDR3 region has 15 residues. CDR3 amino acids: CASSTYRGRRETQYF. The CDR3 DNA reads TGTGCCAGTAGTACATACAGGGGGCGGAGGGAGACCCAGTACTTC.

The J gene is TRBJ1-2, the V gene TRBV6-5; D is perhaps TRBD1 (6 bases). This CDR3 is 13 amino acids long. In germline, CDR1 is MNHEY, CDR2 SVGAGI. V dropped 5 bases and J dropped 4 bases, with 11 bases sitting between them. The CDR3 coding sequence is TGTGCCAGCAGTGTAAGGGACACCTATGGCTACACCTTC. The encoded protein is CASSVRDTYGYTF.

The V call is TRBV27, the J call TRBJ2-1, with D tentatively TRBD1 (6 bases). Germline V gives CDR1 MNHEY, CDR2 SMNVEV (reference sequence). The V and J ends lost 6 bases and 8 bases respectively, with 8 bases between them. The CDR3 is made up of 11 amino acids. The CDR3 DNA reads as TGTGCCAGCAGGACAGGACATGAGCAGTTCTTC. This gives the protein CASRTGHEQFF.

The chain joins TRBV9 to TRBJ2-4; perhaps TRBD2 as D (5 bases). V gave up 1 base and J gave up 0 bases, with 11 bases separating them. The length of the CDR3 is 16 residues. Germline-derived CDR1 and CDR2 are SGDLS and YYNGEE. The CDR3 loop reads CASSVNPGEAKNIQYF. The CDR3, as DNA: TGTGCCAGCAGCGTAAACCCCGGGGAAGCCAAAAACATTCAGTACTTC.

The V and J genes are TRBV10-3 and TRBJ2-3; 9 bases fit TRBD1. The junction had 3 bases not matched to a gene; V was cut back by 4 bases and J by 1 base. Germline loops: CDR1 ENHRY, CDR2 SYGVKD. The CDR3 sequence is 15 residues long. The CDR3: CAISGNRGRTDTQYF. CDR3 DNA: TGTGCCATCAGTGGTAACAGGGGGCGCACAGATACGCAGTATTTT.